The T cell receptor beta chain under discussion was sequenced for a study of early T cells in non-severe SARS-CoV-2 infection. Study overall: Sequencing was performed on bulk RNA from unsorted whole blood, leaving chains unpaired.

Study-wide results and caveats: The study's VDJdb matching favored anti-spike CD8 responses and missed private and CD4 specificities.

Each single cDNA molecule received a unique molecular identifier. TCRdb analysed the 5' RACE reads with MiXCR anew, one entry per CDR3 protein. The sample comprises 80,000 to 95,000 distinct CDR3 sequences, around 15% of which are singletons, and approximately 11% rests with the top ten. The count of this clonotype is one. Its specificity is not known. The CDR3 totals 12 residues. CDR1 DFQATT and CDR2 SNEGSKA come from the germline V gene (reference sequence). Trimming took 1 base from V and 3 from J, leaving 6 bases between them. This TCR was recovered from an adult who was a healthcare worker with PCR-confirmed SARS-CoV-2 infection or an uninfected control (not recorded which). The chain employs TRBV20-1 and TRBJ2-5; no firm D call. Sequencing was performed on whole blood. CDR3 protein: CSARVLKETQYF. The CDR3 bases are TGCAGTGCTAGAGTGCTGAAAGAGACCCAGTACTTC.